The TCR beta chain described here comes from a study of cytomegalovirus exposure and HLA in healthy donors (dated by TCRdb to 2016 to 2017). Broadly, across the study: In an earlier analysis of about 560 of the donors, approximately 260 Gb of sequence data and 90 million to 130 million unique TCR beta sequences from 180 million or so T cells were reported. On average, around 230,000 unique TCR beta nucleotide sequences were sequenced per donor among 398 genotyped donors of the cohort, with roughly 18% of those sequences being non-productive. Roughly 300 gigabases of sequencing data and 70 million to 100 million unique TCR sequences made up an early release that covered fewer than 650 HLA-typed donors. High-throughput TCR immunosequencing, statistical association of individual TCRs with disease status, and machine learning were combined to predict cytomegalovirus infection status. Along with the roughly 700-subject first cohort, a separate validation cohort of around 110 different subjects was used. Among the approximately 400 genotyped donors, around 81% belonged to the genetic ancestry cluster associated with self-reported Caucasian donors. Using immunosequencing, the study profiled T cell repertoires from about 610 subjects and related those repertoires to cytomegalovirus serostatus. Every discovery cohort repertoire had been produced on one sequencing platform. Donor age, sex, ethnicity and CMV serostatus were compiled together with the repertoire data. The number of typed donors differed by locus: about 629-630 for A, B, C, DRB1 and DQB1; 522 for DQA1; around 580 for DPA1; and roughly 450 for DPB1. To study patterns of TCR occurrence, a later analysis re-analyzed previously published TCR beta repertoires from hundreds of donors and added high-resolution HLA genotyping. To decide whether each TCR beta V gene segment behaved as functional or pseudogenic, an earlier analysis of some 540 of the donors relied on high-throughput TCR beta sequencing. Roughly 5 DR-DQ haplotypes were handled as single units for association and clustering because linkage in the cohort was strong. HLA typing covered class I and class II loci at four-digit resolution. The study aimed to test whether signatures of past pathogen exposure could be identified by cataloging public T cell receptors. In the later analysis, no new phenotypic data were used to find candidate immune exposures; instead, reliance was placed on TCR beta sequences and their occurrence across donors. In a later genetic analysis, genome-wide SNP genotypes for about three fifths of the roughly 670 donors were used, and that subset was treated as a discovery cohort. The full study reports these points: Linkage disequilibrium might explain the correlated functional status among segregating V segments, but an unknown experimental factor could not be ruled out. Most CMV-associated TCR beta chains appeared to be HLA-restricted in a later analysis, and the HLA associations seemed to be driven largely by CMV exposure. A later analysis found that HLA-associated TCR beta chains were more clonally expanded and had lower generation probabilities than equally common non-associated chains. The presence/absence analyses assumed that sequencing depth was roughly uniform across donors, and that assumption may not be true. A later analysis associated about 18,000 TCR beta sequences with specific HLA alleles at a false discovery rate of 0.05. In this cohort, only TCR beta chains were sequenced, and detectable features were limited by the absence of alpha or paired-chain data. The study gave a list of under 200 TCR beta chains associated with cytomegalovirus. Cytomegalovirus status was reported to be diagnosed by the classifier with high specificity and sensitivity in both the original and validation cohorts. A cluster of highly shared sequence variants was judged likely to represent a technical artifact of the sequencing pipeline. In an earlier analysis of approximately 600 of the donors, most TCR beta V segments were observed in productive rearrangements about 87% or about 30% of the time, broadly matching IMGT annotations. According to a later analysis, parvovirus B19, influenza, CMV and Epstein-Barr virus appeared linked to several top co-occurrence clusters. HLA typing was unavailable for some donors at each locus, so association tests used only the typed subset. Across donors, most TCR sequences were observed very rarely, whereas some public TCRs were present in many individuals. It was suggested by the authors that the approach could potentially be generalized to other disease states and immunological phenotypes. A further reported finding was that TCR beta sequences accurately predicted the HLA-A and HLA-B alleles for most subjects in the first cohort. In a later genetic analysis, fewer N-insertions in productive TCRs were reported among donors in an Asian-associated ancestry cluster than the roughly 670-donor mean. In a later analysis, the rate of TCR association differed among HLA loci, with DRB1 alleles having the most associated TCRs and HLA-C alleles having the fewest. CMV serostatus was the only immune exposure information available for the cohort. V-gene and J-gene trimming of TCR beta chains was associated with a missense DCLRE1C variant in a later genetic analysis, and the association was replicated in an independent cohort. The 87-base-pair reads could not distinguish some IMGT-functional V segments, including TRBV6-2 and TRBV6-3, so those segments were excluded. Because counts were too low, more than 15 rarely observed V segments, including chromosome 9 orphons, were excluded from the earlier analysis of 500 to 700 of the donors. In vitro tests confirmed that a few of the cytomegalovirus-associated TCR beta chains recognize cytomegalovirus antigens. When HLA alleles, especially DR and DQ, strongly co-occurred, TCR associations were difficult to assign to individual alleles.

The method was the immunoSEQ multiplex PCR assay. A mixture of 60 forward primers for TCR Vbeta segments and 13 reverse primers for TCR Jbeta segments was used in the multiplex PCR. The CDR3 region of rearranged TCR beta genes was amplified from genomic DNA with a multiplex PCR assay. Amplified TCR beta libraries were sequenced as 87-base-pair reads on the Illumina HiSeq System. The study's processing was this. In a later analysis, tens of millions of unique TCR beta chains were counted across the approximately 670 repertoires, and roughly 11 million of these chains were shared by at least two donors. Raw reads were error-corrected and collapsed into unique sequences with a nearest-neighbor algorithm that merged closely related sequences to remove PCR and sequencing errors. CDR3 sequences were aligned to IMGT reference sequences to assign V, D and J gene segments. For a sequence to be retained, at least a six-nucleotide match to both a V gene segment and a J gene segment was required. Rearrangements were classified as productive when the CDR3 lacked stop codons and remained in frame with V and J, and all other rearrangements were classified as non-productive. Following IMGT convention, CDR3 was defined as the stretch from the second conserved V-encoded cysteine to the conserved J-encoded phenylalanine. Sequences without an unambiguous match to a single V gene segment were excluded from the earlier analysis of about 640 of the donors. In an earlier analysis of some 590 of the donors, a V segment was called functional when productive rearrangements were above 56.7%, and segregating when the standard deviation between donors exceeded 5%. To diagnose cytomegalovirus status from the catalog of TCR beta chain sequences, a statistical classification framework was built. A later analysis assigned V and J genes by comparing TCR nucleotide sequences with IMGT/GENE-DB human TR gene sequences. The TCRdist pipeline was used in a later analysis to assign CDR3 sequences and most-parsimonious VDJ recombination scenarios. In a later analysis, every TCR beta chain was defined by the combination of its CDR3 amino acid sequence and its V-gene family, and reads without a unique V-gene family were dropped. To address suspected cross-contamination and a sequencing artifact, a later analysis removed 592 highly shared, low-generation-probability nucleotide sequences. In a later analysis, a clonal expansion index for each public chain was calculated from normalized within-repertoire ranks of inferred template counts. In a later analysis, generation probabilities were computed with a VDJ recombination model fitted to out-of-frame rearrangements, and the resulting probabilities were checked against IGoR. A later analysis scored TCR-TCR, TCR-HLA and TCR-CMV co-occurrence with hypergeometric tests, applying a repertoire-size bias correction to TCR pairs. False discovery rates were estimated in a later analysis by permuting HLA or CMV assignments 20 times. In a later analysis, co-occurring TCRs were grouped using DBSCAN, and TCRdist sequence similarity was added for clustering within HLA-allele-positive subsets. For co-occurrence clustering, repertoires with fewer than 30,000 or more than 120,000 public chains were excluded, along with four or five repertoires with anomalous nucleotide sharing. Imported from immuneACCESS, the table was reduced by TCRdb to in-frame sequences with V and J called. These copies leave out some clones; in studies compared against another copy, an unresolved V gene accounts for under half, and the cause of the remainder is not known. For V, J and clone size, that table is used; D and trimming come from the DNA. Within this sample are approximately 88,000 clones, with about 80% of them counted one time only. In total, the top ten clones hold 1.4% of the sample.

In the germline V gene (reference sequence), CDR1 corresponds to MNHNY and CDR2 to SVGAGI. Trimming removed 5 bases from V and 3 bases from J; the gene matches leave 1 base unexplained. Spanning cysteine to phenylalanine, the CDR3 consists of 14 amino acids. Kept here is only the CDR3 DNA, which spans 42 bases and is read in frame from base 1. In total, 666 healthy bone marrow donors made up the cohort. At the time of sampling, all cohort members were nominally healthy, though unrecorded immune exposures were likely present. The donor was CMV seronegative and was included in the group of about 400 seronegative cohort members. A peripheral blood sample was provided by each donor, and peripheral blood mononuclear cells were used for TCR beta sequencing. Genomic DNA extraction from the blood cell samples was performed with the Qiagen DNeasy Blood Extraction Kit. With respect to this clone: What antigen it recognizes has not been identified. Qualities for individual bases were not recorded, and no much larger clone is one base off.

The sequencing sample was made of PBMCs. Recombination connected TRBV6-6 to TRBJ1-6, with 7 bases matching TRBD1. The receptor was isolated from a male donor in good health and CMV-seronegative. The nucleotide sequence reads as follows: TGTGCCAGCAGTCGACAGGGCTATAATTCACCCCTCCACTTT. This is translated as CASSRQGYNSPLHF.